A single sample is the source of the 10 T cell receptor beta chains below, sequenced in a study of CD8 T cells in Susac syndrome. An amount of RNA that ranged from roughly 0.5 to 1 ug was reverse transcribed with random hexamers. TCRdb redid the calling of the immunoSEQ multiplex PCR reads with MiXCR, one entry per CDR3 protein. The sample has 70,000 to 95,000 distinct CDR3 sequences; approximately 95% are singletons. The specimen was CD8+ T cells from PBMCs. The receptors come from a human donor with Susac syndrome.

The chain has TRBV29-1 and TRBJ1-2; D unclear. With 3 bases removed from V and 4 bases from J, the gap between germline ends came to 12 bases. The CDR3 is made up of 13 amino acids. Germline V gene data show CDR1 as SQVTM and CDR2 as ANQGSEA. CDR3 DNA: TGCAGCGTTGAGGAAGAGATGCGCTATGGCTACACCTTC. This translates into CSVEEEMRYGYTF.

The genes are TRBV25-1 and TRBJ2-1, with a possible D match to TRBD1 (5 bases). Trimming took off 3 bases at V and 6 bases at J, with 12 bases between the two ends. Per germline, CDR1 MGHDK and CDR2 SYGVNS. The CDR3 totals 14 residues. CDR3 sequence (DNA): TGTGCCAGCAGTGATAGTGCCAGGGCCAATGAGCAGTTCTTC. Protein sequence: CASSDSARANEQFF.

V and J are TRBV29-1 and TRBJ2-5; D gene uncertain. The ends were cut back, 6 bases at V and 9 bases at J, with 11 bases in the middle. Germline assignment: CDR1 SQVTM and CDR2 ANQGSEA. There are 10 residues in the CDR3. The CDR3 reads CSVDQYPQYF. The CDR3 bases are TGCAGCGTCGATCAGTACCCCCAGTACTTC.

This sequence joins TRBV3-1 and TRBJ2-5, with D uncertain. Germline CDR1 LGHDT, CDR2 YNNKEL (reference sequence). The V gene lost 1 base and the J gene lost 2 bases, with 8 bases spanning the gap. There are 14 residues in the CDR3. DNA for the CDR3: TGTGCCAGCAGCCAAGTGAGGATTCAAGAGACCCAGTACTTC. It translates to CASSQVRIQETQYF.

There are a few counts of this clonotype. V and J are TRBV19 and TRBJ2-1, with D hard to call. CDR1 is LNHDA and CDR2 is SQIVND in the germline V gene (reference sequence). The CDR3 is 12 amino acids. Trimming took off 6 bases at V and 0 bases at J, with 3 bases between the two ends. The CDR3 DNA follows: TGTGCCAGTAGGGGCTCCTACAATGAGCAGTTCTTC. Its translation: CASRGSYNEQFF.

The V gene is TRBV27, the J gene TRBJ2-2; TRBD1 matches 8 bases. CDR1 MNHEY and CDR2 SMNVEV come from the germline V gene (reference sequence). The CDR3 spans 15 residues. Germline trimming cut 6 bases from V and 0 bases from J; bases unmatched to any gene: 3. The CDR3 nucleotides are TGTGCCAGCAGATTACAGGGGGCGAACACCGGGGAGCTGTTTTTT. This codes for CASRLQGANTGELFF.

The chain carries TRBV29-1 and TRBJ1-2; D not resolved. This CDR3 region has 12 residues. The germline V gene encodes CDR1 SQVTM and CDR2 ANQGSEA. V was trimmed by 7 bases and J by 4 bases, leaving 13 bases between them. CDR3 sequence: CSAIDILYGYTF. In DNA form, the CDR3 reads TGCAGCGCAATTGACATCCTCTATGGCTACACCTTC.

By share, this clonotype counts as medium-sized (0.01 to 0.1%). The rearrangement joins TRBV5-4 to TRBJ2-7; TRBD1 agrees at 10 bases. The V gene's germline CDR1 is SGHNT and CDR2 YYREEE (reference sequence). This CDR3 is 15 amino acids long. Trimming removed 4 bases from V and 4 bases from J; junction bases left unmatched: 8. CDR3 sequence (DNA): TGTGCCAGCAGCCAGAGGGGACAGGGGATGTACGAGCAGTACTTC. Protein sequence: CASSQRGQGMYEQYF.

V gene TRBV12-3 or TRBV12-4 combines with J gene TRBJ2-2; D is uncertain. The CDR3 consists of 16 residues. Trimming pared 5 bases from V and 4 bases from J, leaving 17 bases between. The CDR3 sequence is CASSPGPGMGTGELFF. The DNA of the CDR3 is TGTGCCAGCAGTCCCGGCCCGGGCATGGGCACCGGGGAGCTGTTTTTT.

CDR3 bases: TGTGCCAGCAGCTCCCGGACAGGGACAAATGGCTACACCTTC. It specifies CASSSRTGTNGYTF. The V and J genes are TRBV11-3 and TRBJ1-2, with 8 bases aligning to TRBD1. From germline, CDR1 is SGHNT and CDR2 YENEEA. The CDR3 extends over 14 amino acids. V was clipped by 4 bases and J by 6 bases; unmatched bases: 7.